A single sample is the source of the 23 T cell receptor beta chains below, sequenced in a study of T cell changes during pregnancy in multiple sclerosis. The data were produced by immunoSEQ multiplex PCR, yet TCRdb's version contains in-frame clones alone and is incomplete. This sample has tens of thousands of clones; around 91% occur once, and the top ten carry roughly 8%. The material sequenced was CD8+ T cells from peripheral blood mononuclear cells, taken in the second trimester of pregnancy. These TCRs come from a female donor with multiple sclerosis, enrolled in a pregnancy study.

The J gene is TRBJ2-1, the V gene TRBV9; TRBD2 matches 8 bases. CDR3 length: 14 residues. V lost 8 bases, J lost 1 base, and 5 bases stayed unmatched. The germline CDR1 and CDR2 sequences are SGDLS and YYNGEE. The chain's CDR3 is CASNRGGSYNEQFF. The CDR3 DNA sequence: TGTGCCAGTAACCGGGGGGGATCCTACAATGAGCAGTTCTTC.

V usage is TRBV6-1 and J usage is TRBJ1-1; D might be TRBD1 (6 bases). Germline V gene data show CDR1 as MNHNS and CDR2 as SASEGT. CDR3 length: 14 residues. Trimming pared 4 bases from V and 3 bases from J, leaving 12 bases between. CDR3 amino acids: CASSVGGAYTEAFF. CDR3 DNA: TGTGCCAGCAGTGTTGGGGGGGCCTACACTGAAGCTTTCTTT.

The chain employs TRBV2 and TRBJ1-5; D possibly corresponds to TRBD1 (6 bases). Germline V lookup: CDR1 SNHLY, CDR2 FYNNEI. There are 16 residues in the CDR3. Trimming stripped 6 bases from V and 5 bases from J, with 20 bases between. CDR3 sequence (DNA): TGTGCCAGCAGGGGGGACAATCATCCCGTTGATCAGCCCCAGCATTTT. Translating gives CASRGDNHPVDQPQHF. The entire variable domain, with the rest obtained from reference TRBV2 and TRBJ1-5, is as follows: EPEVTQTPSHQVTQMGQEVILRCVPISNHLYFYWYRQILGQKVEFLVSFYNNEISEKSEIFDDQFSVERPDGSNFTLKIRSTKLEDSAMYFCASRGDNHPVDQPQHFGDGTRLSIL.

Comments on this clone: One end of the junction varies from germline; a read error may be responsible. J is TRBJ2-1 and V is TRBV7-7; the match to TRBD2 covers 8 bases. Germline values: CDR1 SSHAT, CDR2 FNYEAQ (reference sequence). This CDR3 comprises 13 residues. In nucleotides, the CDR3 is TGTGCTAGCAGCGCGGGGGGCCTCAATGAGCAGTTCTTC. Translation gives CASSAGGLNEQFF. The full variable domain, in which reference TRBV7-7 and TRBJ2-1 provide the parts outside the CDR3, is GAGVSQSPRYKVTKRGQDVTLRCDPISSHATLYWYQQALGQGPEFLTYFNYEAQPDKSGLPSDRFSAERPEGSISTLTIQRTEQRDSAMYRCASSAGGLNEQFFGPGTRLTVL.

The chain uses TRBV19 and TRBJ2-3; the match to TRBD1 covers 7 bases. The germline CDR1 and CDR2 sequences are LNHDA and SQIVND (reference sequence). The V gene end was trimmed by 4 bases and the J gene end by 0 bases; junction bases not matched to a gene: 4. This CDR3 is 15 amino acids long. This chain's CDR3 is CASSNDRASTDTQYF. The DNA of the CDR3 is TGTGCCAGTAGTAACGACAGGGCTAGCACAGATACGCAGTATTTT.

J is TRBJ1-1 and V is TRBV5-1; D might be TRBD1 (5 bases). The germline CDR1 and CDR2 sequences are SGHRS and YFSETQ. Trimming took off 0 bases at V and 2 bases at J, with 17 bases between the two ends. There are 17 residues in the CDR3. CDR3 in amino acids: CASSLGLITGLNTEAFF. In nucleotides, the CDR3 is TGCGCCAGCAGCTTGGGACTGATTACAGGTCTAAACACTGAAGCTTTCTTT.

The chain links TRBV2 to TRBJ2-1; 9 bases fit TRBD1. V gave up 6 bases and J gave up 8 bases; unmatched junction bases: 11. The CDR3 runs to 15 residues. The germline V gene has CDR1 SNHLY and CDR2 FYNNEI. CDR3: CASRGTGYPIDEQFF. DNA of the CDR3: TGTGCCAGCAGGGGGACAGGGTACCCTATTGATGAGCAGTTCTTC.

This chain joins TRBV5-6 and TRBJ2-7; 9 positions match TRBD1. With 3 bases clipped from V and 3 bases from J, the junction kept 7 bases outside the gene matches. CDR3 length: 15 amino acids. The germline V gene has CDR1 SGHDT and CDR2 YYEEEE. CDR3 coding DNA: TGTGCCAGCAGCTCGGGGGGACAGGGAATCTACGAGCAGTACTTC. It translates to CASSSGGQGIYEQYF. Full variable domain (outside the CDR3, taken from reference TRBV5-6 and TRBJ2-7): DAGVTQSPTHLIKTRGQQVTLRCSPKSGHDTVSWYQQALGQGPQFIFQYYEEEERQRGNFPDRFSGHQFPNYSSELNVNALLLGDSALYLCASSSGGQGIYEQYFGPGTRLTVT.

DNA for the CDR3: TGTGCCAGCAGCTCTCCCTTGAACACTGAAGCTTTCTTT. It translates to CASSSPLNTEAFF. The chain combines TRBV7-9 with TRBJ1-1; D remains unclear. With 4 bases removed from V and 0 bases from J, the gap between germline ends came to 6 bases. Germline-derived CDR1 and CDR2 are SEHNR and FQNEAQ (reference sequence). The CDR3 is made up of 13 amino acids.

The J gene is TRBJ2-1, the V gene TRBV5-4, with D perhaps TRBD1 (6 bases). The CDR3 is made up of 15 amino acids. V shed 4 bases and J shed 7 bases, with 18 bases lying between them. Germline V gene data show CDR1 as SGHNT and CDR2 as YYREEE (reference sequence). The CDR3 DNA reads as TGTGCCAGCAGCCGGGGCGAACAGGGCGGGAATGAGCAGTTCTTC. This gives the protein CASSRGEQGGNEQFF.

The chain uses TRBV18 and TRBJ1-4; 7 bases align to TRBD1. The CDR3 is made up of 16 amino acids. Germline CDR1 reads KGHSH; CDR2 reads LQKENI. Germline trimming cut 5 bases from V and 5 bases from J; bases unmatched to any gene: 11. CDR3: CASSSLTTGRNEKLFF. The DNA of the CDR3 is TGTGCCAGCTCATCCCTGACGACAGGGCGGAATGAAAAACTGTTTTTT.

The chain carries TRBV28 and TRBJ2-6; 8 bases line up with TRBD2. The V segment lost 3 bases and the J segment 2 bases; nucleotides outside the gene matches: 12. CDR1 MDHEN and CDR2 SYDVKM come from the germline V gene. The CDR3 consists of 19 residues. The CDR3 bases are TGTGCCAGCAGTTTTCGTGGACTAGCTAGTTTCGCTGGGGCCAACGTCCTGACTTTC. It encodes CASSFRGLASFAGANVLTF.

This chain links TRBV5-1 with TRBJ1-2; D gene uncertain. Trimming left V 4 bases short and J 2 bases short, with 15 bases between. The CDR3 runs to 15 residues. CDR1 and CDR2 (germline): SGHRS, YFSETQ. The CDR3 spells CASSNDRGHNYGYTF. CDR3 in DNA: TGCGCCAGCAGCAATGATCGGGGTCACAACTATGGCTACACCTTC.

This chain uses TRBV28 with TRBJ1-1; 9 bases are a match to TRBD1. The CDR3 has 14 amino acids. Trimming removed 5 bases from V and 2 bases from J; junction bases left unmatched: 3. The V gene's germline CDR1 is MDHEN and CDR2 SYDVKM. The CDR3 loop is CASSLTGGNTEAFF. The CDR3 DNA reads as TGTGCCAGCAGTCTAACAGGGGGCAACACTGAAGCTTTCTTT.

The chain carries TRBV18 and TRBJ2-1, with a tentative D call TRBD2 (6 bases). Germline CDR1 KGHSH, CDR2 LQKENI. There are 15 residues in the CDR3. V gave up 3 bases and J gave up 6 bases, with 15 bases separating them. CDR3 sequence reads: CASSPWGERGNEQFF. The CDR3 region has the DNA TGTGCCAGCTCACCCTGGGGGGAACGGGGCAATGAGCAGTTCTTC. Filled out from reference TRBV18 and TRBJ2-1, the complete variable domain reads NAGVMQNPRHLVRRRGQEARLRCSPMKGHSHVYWYRQLPEEGLKFMVYLQKENIIDESGMPKERFSAEFPKEGPSILRIQQVVRGDSAAYFCASSPWGERGNEQFFGPGTRLTVL.

The chain uses TRBV2 and TRBJ2-7; 7 bases agree with TRBD1. The CDR3 sequence is 15 residues long. Trimming took 2 bases from V and 3 from J; bases not matched to a gene: 7. The germline V gene has CDR1 SNHLY and CDR2 FYNNEI. CDR3 sequence (DNA): TGTGCCAGCAGTGAAAACCGGGACAGTCTCTACGAGCAGTACTTC. Residues: CASSENRDSLYEQYF. Filled out from reference TRBV2 and TRBJ2-7, the complete variable domain reads EPEVTQTPSHQVTQMGQEVILRCVPISNHLYFYWYRQILGQKVEFLVSFYNNEISEKSEIFDDQFSVERPDGSNFTLKIRSTKLEDSAMYFCASSENRDSLYEQYFGPGTRLTVT.

This chain connects TRBV19 to TRBJ2-6; 7 bases align to TRBD2. Germline CDR1 reads LNHDA; CDR2 reads SQIVND (reference sequence). With V trimmed by 3 bases and J by 2 bases, 1 base remained unmatched. The CDR3 contains 15 residues. CDR3 DNA sequence: TGTGCCAGTAGTATGGGAGGGGCTGGGGCCAACGTCCTGACTTTC. Its translation is CASSMGGAGANVLTF.

This clone was counted between two and nine times. This chain joins TRBV19 and TRBJ1-1; D possibly corresponds to TRBD1 (6 bases). Germline V gives CDR1 LNHDA, CDR2 SQIVND (reference sequence). The CDR3 has 14 residues. V was cut by 4 bases and J by 2 bases, with 11 bases left in between. The CDR3 DNA follows: TGTGCCAGTAGTACCTGGACAGCCAACACTGAAGCTTTCTTT. Amino acids: CASSTWTANTEAFF. Using reference TRBV19 and TRBJ1-1 for the parts outside the CDR3, the full variable domain is DGGITQSPKYLFRKEGQNVTLSCEQNLNHDAMYWYRQDPGQGLRLIYYSQIVNDFQKGDIAEGYSVSREKKESFPLTVTSAQKNPTAFYLCASSTWTANTEAFFGQGTRLTVV.

This clone was observed a single time. The chain has TRBV5-4 and TRBJ1-5; TRBD1 might be the D (5 bases). Trimming left V 0 bases short and J 8 bases short, with 9 bases between. The V gene's germline CDR1 is SGHNT and CDR2 YYREEE (reference sequence). The CDR3 length is 13 residues. CDR3 sequence (DNA): TGTGCCAGCAGCTTGGGACAGAAGGAGCCCCAGCATTTT. Translated: CASSLGQKEPQHF.

This clone came up once. CDR3 sequence (DNA): TGTGCCAGCAGTGAAAGGTTGGAGGGTGGTGATTCACCCCTCCACTTT. Amino acids: CASSERLEGGDSPLHF. The rearrangement uses TRBV6-1 and TRBJ1-6; D is ambiguous. V was shortened by 2 bases and J by 8 bases, with 16 bases between the two germline ends. The germline V gene encodes CDR1 MNHNS and CDR2 SASEGT. The CDR3 totals 16 residues.

The V and J genes are TRBV19 and TRBJ2-2; 7 bases match TRBD2. The V gene's germline CDR1 is LNHDA and CDR2 SQIVND (reference sequence). The CDR3 extends over 16 amino acids. V lost 6 bases, J lost 6 bases, and 13 bases stayed unmatched. The CDR3 here is CASSPAGGRMPGELFF. The CDR3 region has the DNA TGTGCCAGTAGCCCTGCCGGGGGGAGGATGCCCGGGGAGCTGTTTTTT.

This chain links TRBV5-6 with TRBJ2-3; 7 bases line up with TRBD1. The J segment lost 4 bases and the V segment lost 4 bases, leaving 6 bases of the junction unmatched. CDR1 is SGHDT and CDR2 is YYEEEE in the germline V gene. This CDR3 contains 14 residues. CDR3 region: CASSTRQGPDTQYF. CDR3 bases: TGTGCCAGCAGCACGAGACAGGGTCCAGATACGCAGTATTTT.

The chain links TRBV5-8 to TRBJ2-7; D is possibly TRBD2 (5 bases). The CDR3 contains 15 residues. Trimming cost V 0 bases and J 2 bases, with 12 bases left between them. Germline values: CDR1 SGHTS, CDR2 YDEGEE. The CDR3 DNA reads TGTGCCAGCAGCTTGGTGGGCGGGCCCGCCTACGAGCAGTACTTC. This translates into CASSLVGGPAYEQYF. The full variable domain, its missing parts supplied by reference TRBV5-8 and TRBJ2-7, is EAGVTQSPTHLIKTRGQQATLRCSPISGHTSVYWYQQALGLGLQFLLWYDEGEERNRGNFPPRFSGRQFPNYSSELNVNALELEDSALYLCASSLVGGPAYEQYFGPGTRLTVT.